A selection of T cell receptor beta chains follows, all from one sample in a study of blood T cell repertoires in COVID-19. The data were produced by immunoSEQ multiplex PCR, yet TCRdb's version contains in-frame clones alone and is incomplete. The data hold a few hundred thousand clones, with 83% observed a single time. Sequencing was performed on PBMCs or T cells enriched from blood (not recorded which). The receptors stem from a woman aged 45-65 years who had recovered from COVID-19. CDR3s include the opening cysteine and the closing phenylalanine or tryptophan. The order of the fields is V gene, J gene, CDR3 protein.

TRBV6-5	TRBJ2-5	CASSYQGFETQYF
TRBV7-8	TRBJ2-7	CASSLLTSGRAPAYEQYF
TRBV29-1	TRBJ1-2	CSVGRNTEGYTF
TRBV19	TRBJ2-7	CASSIESRYEQYF
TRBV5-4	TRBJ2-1	CASSFDGQRAYNEQFF
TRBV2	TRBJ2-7	CASTLDRGPYEQYF
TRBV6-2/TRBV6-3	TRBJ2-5	CASSLPGERSKYF
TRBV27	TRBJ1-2	CASRTTGGYGYTF
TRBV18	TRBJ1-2	CASSPGQGFSGYTF
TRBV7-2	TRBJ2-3	CAGTSGRETDTQYF
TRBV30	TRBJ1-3	CALEAGLANRNTIYF
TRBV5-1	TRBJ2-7	CASSLGAGGSWNYEQYF
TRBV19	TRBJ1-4	CASSSHRSVREKLFF
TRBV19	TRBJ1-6	CASSIRDSLISYNSPLHF
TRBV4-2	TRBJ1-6	CASSQSGALNSPLHF
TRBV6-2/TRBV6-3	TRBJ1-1	CASSYSSGGEAFF
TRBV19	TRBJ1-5	CASSTTVNSNQPQHF
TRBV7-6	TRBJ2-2	CASTKDRNTGELFF
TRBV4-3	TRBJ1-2	CASSQDGGIGGYTF
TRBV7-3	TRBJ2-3	CASSLNPGLRDTQYF
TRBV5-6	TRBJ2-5	CASSFLAGGTIQETQYF
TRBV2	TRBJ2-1	CASSELEGAYNEQFF
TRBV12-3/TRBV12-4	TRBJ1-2	CASSLGRGYGYTF
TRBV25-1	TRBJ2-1	CASSRASEYNEQFF
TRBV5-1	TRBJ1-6	CASSNPARQGSPLHF
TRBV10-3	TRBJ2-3	CGGSSGLTDTQYF
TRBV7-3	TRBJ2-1	CASSLALATEQFF
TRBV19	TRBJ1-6	CASSFPTGESSSPLHF
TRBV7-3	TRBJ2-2	CASSPRGTGELFF
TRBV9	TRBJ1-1	CASSVGPPHPGGFTEAFF
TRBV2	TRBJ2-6	CASSEWGGHTSGANVLTF
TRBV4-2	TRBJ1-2	CASSQESGGNYNYGYTF
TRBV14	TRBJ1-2	CASSQGQNYGYTF
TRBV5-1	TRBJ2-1	CASSLELAGAYEQFF
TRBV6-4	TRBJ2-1	CASSPGGKQFF
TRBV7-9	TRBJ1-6	CASSPGTPMPVSLHF
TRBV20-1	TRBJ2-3	CGSGNTDTQYF
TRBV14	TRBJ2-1	CASSLERGTEQFF
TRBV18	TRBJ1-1	CASSPVRGNTEAFF
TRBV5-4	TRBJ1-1	CASSLSTGVTEAFF
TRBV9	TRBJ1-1	CASSVESVGGKAFF
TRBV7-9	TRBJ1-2	CASSMGQGDYGYTF
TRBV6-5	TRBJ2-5	CASSFRLAQETQYF
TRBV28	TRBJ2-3	CASSTMNQVTRPHTDTQYF
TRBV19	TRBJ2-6	CASSNRTGAGANVLTF
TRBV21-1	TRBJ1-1	CASSNPGQGPMNTEAFF
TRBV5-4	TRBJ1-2	CASSLGGQGPFGYTF
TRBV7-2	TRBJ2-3	CASSLAGAIPDTQYF
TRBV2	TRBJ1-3	CASSEGVGFRGNTIYF